Listed below are T cell receptor beta chains from one sample, sequenced in a study of blood T cell repertoires in COVID-19. The table came from immunoSEQ multiplex PCR; TCRdb's copy has only in-frame clones and leaves some out. This table has 200,000 to 250,000 clones, 84% appearing once. Sequencing was performed on peripheral blood. The receptors shown here come from a woman over 75 with active or convalescent COVID-19. Each CDR3 is given with its conserved first and last residue.

V	J	CDR3
TRBV28	TRBJ2-2	CASNGRNTGELFF
TRBV3-1/TRBV3-2	TRBJ2-1	CASSGLAGVGTYNEQFF
TRBV5-1	TRBJ2-2	CASSLARGGGATGELFF
TRBV25-1	TRBJ1-2	CASSLSGKGQANYGYTF
TRBV18	TRBJ1-1	CASSSKEGNTEAFF
TRBV6-5	TRBJ2-7	CASSRYSGSYEQYF
TRBV21-1	TRBJ1-1	CASNPGVAGGFEAFF
TRBV3-1/TRBV3-2	TRBJ2-3	CASQGGVLSTDTQYF
TRBV7-6	TRBJ2-5	CASSLPQGPQETQYF
TRBV4-3	TRBJ1-6	CASSQAVASGFSYNSPLHF
TRBV7-8	TRBJ2-7	CASTRAGGGYEQYF
TRBV5-6	TRBJ1-3	CASSPWTGPSSGNTIYF
TRBV9	TRBJ2-1	CASSELATPYNEQFF
TRBV19	TRBJ2-1	CASEGIRTGLGNEQFF
TRBV19	TRBJ2-7	CASSPATSGGVYEQYF
TRBV5-1	TRBJ2-3	CASSLEGGFSTDTQYF
TRBV11-3	TRBJ1-1	CASSLGSGFDTEAFF
TRBV24-1	TRBJ1-4	CATSDPGGFEKLFF
TRBV6-6	TRBJ1-1	CASSGNRNTEAFF
TRBV7-8	TRBJ1-1	CASSPGDRGNTEAFF
TRBV5-1	TRBJ2-2	CASRTRPQGRVGELFF
TRBV28	TRBJ2-1	CASSLGLAQTYNEQFF
TRBV20-1	TRBJ2-7	CSASNSGDHYEQYF
TRBV7-2	TRBJ2-7	CASSWDFKGEQYF
TRBV6-1	TRBJ2-3	CASSELWAGDTQYF
TRBV30	TRBJ2-3	CAWRPKDRGSTDTQYF
TRBV6-2/TRBV6-3	TRBJ2-6	CASSYSKVRDRSLSGANVLTF
TRBV2	TRBJ2-7	CASRIEGIGSYEQYF
TRBV5-1	TRBJ2-3	CASSITSGPGSTDTQYF
TRBV7-8	TRBJ2-7	CASSRGGTGAYF
TRBV9	TRBJ2-1	CASSGPTDRTHNEQFF
TRBV5-6	TRBJ2-3	CASSLRLAGVAPDTQYF
TRBV12-5	TRBJ2-2	CASTGHTNTGELFF
TRBV3-1/TRBV3-2	TRBJ1-1	CASSQRGRRAGSEAFF
TRBV6-2/TRBV6-3	TRBJ2-3	CASSYPSGSADTQYF
TRBV9	TRBJ1-6	CASSGPSGNSPLHF
TRBV7-3	TRBJ2-1	CASSPSGRALNEQFF
TRBV9	TRBJ2-1	CASSPWDTDYNEQFF
TRBV5-4	TRBJ1-5	CASSDGTANSNQPQHF
TRBV29-1	TRBJ2-7	CSVALVAGGEGEQYF
TRBV7-2	TRBJ2-7	CASSLARGLALYEQYF
TRBV5-1	TRBJ2-7	CASKYGTGASYEQYF
TRBV12-3/TRBV12-4	TRBJ1-1	CASSFGREAFF